Listed here are 23 T cell receptor beta chains from one sample, sequenced in a study of early T cells in non-severe SARS-CoV-2 infection. From the 5' RACE reads, TCRdb called clonotypes with MiXCR, one entry per CDR3 protein. The sample holds 70,000 to 90,000 distinct CDR3 sequences, 10% seen once. This sample comprised whole blood, obtained at baseline. The receptors shown here come from an adult who was a healthcare worker with PCR-confirmed SARS-CoV-2 infection or an uninfected control (not recorded which).

This clonotype occurred many times. The rearrangement joins TRBV2 to TRBJ1-5; 9 bases match TRBD1. With V trimmed by 11 bases and J by 6 bases, 8 bases remained unmatched. The CDR3 has 13 residues. Germline V gene data show CDR1 as SNHLY and CDR2 as FYNNEI. CDR3 bases: TGTGCCTGCAAAGGACAGGGGAGTCAGCCCCAGCATTTT. Translated, it gives CACKGQGSQPQHF.

This clonotype appeared a few times. The chain combines TRBV29-1 with TRBJ1-1; a possible D gene is TRBD1 (5 bases). This CDR3 spans 12 amino acids. V was cut by 3 bases and J by 4 bases, with 9 bases left in between. Germline V gene data show CDR1 as SQVTM and CDR2 as ANQGSEA. CDR3 DNA: TGCAGCGTTGACCAGGGAGGCACTGAAGCTTTCTTT. Translation: CSVDQGGTEAFF.

The V and J genes are TRBV6-1 and TRBJ2-3; D is perhaps TRBD2 (7 bases). V lost 8 bases, J lost 0 bases, and 18 bases lay in between. The CDR3 is made up of 16 amino acids. CDR1 and CDR2 (germline): MNHNS, SASEGT. CDR3 DNA sequence: TGTGCCAGCGCAACGGGGGGCGGGCATAGCACAGATACGCAGTATTTT. Its translation: CASATGGGHSTDTQYF.

The V and J genes are TRBV27 and TRBJ2-7, with D unresolved. Germline V gene lookup returns CDR1 MNHEY and CDR2 SMNVEV (reference sequence). Trimming left V 0 bases short and J 3 bases short, with 9 bases between. The CDR3 runs to 14 residues. CDR3 sequence reads: CASSLSVTYYEQYF. In nucleotides, the CDR3 is TGTGCCAGCAGTTTATCGGTTACGTACTACGAGCAGTACTTC.

The CDR3 nucleotides are TGTGCCAGCAGGGGCCTTAGCGTCAATGAGCAGTTCTTC. It codes for CASRGLSVNEQFF. This chain connects TRBV6-5 to TRBJ2-1, with TRBD2 as a possible D gene (5 bases). Germline CDR1 reads MNHEY; CDR2 reads SVGAGI. The germline V and J ends were trimmed by 6 bases and 6 bases, with 12 bases remaining between them. This CDR3 is built from 13 residues.

Only a few counts were recorded for this clonotype. V gene TRBV3-1 combines with J gene TRBJ2-3; tentative D call: TRBD2 (5 bases). Trimming shortened V by 4 bases and J by 6 bases, and 17 bases separated the two germline ends. The CDR3 spans 15 residues. Germline V gene data show CDR1 as LGHDT and CDR2 as YNNKEL (reference sequence). CDR3 sequence reads: CASSPRRLAGDTQYF. The CDR3 nucleotides read TGTGCCAGCAGCCCGCGAAGGCTAGCCGGGGATACGCAGTATTTT.

The J gene is TRBJ2-2, the V gene TRBV7-3; TRBD2 might be the D (6 bases). Germline V CDR1 and CDR2: SGHTA, FQGTGA. V was clipped by 5 bases and J by 6 bases, with 22 bases between them. The CDR3 is 17 residues long. CDR3 sequence reads: CASSPVGGSGSPGELFF. The CDR3 nucleotides read TGTGCCAGCAGCCCGGTAGGAGGCAGCGGGTCGCCCGGGGAGCTGTTTTTT.

There are a few counts of this clonotype. V usage is TRBV18 and J usage is TRBJ2-1; D remains ambiguous. Trimming took off 6 bases at V and 0 bases at J, with 3 bases between the two ends. Germline CDR1 KGHSH, CDR2 LQKENI. CDR3 length: 12 amino acids. Here the CDR3 reads CASSPSYNEQFF. The CDR3 bases are TGTGCCAGCTCGCCCTCCTACAATGAGCAGTTCTTC. The full variable domain, rest sourced from reference TRBV18 and TRBJ2-1, is NAGVMQNPRHLVRRRGQEARLRCSPMKGHSHVYWYRQLPEEGLKFMVYLQKENIIDESGMPKERFSAEFPKEGPSILRIQQVVRGDSAAYFCASSPSYNEQFFGPGTRLTVL.

This chain uses TRBV5-1 with TRBJ2-2; D possibly corresponds to TRBD1 (6 bases). Germline V gives CDR1 SGHRS, CDR2 YFSETQ. This CDR3 is 16 amino acids long. With 0 bases removed from V and 9 bases from J, the gap between germline ends came to 18 bases. CDR3 region: CASSLDTGIPTRELFF. CDR3 nucleotides: TGCGCCAGCAGCTTGGATACAGGGATCCCAACTAGGGAGCTGTTTTTT.

At least ten counts were recorded for this clonotype. J is TRBJ2-2 and V is TRBV7-9; 7 nucleotides match TRBD2. Trimming cost V 11 bases and J 0 bases; bases outside gene matches: 12. The V gene's germline CDR1 is SEHNR and CDR2 FQNEAQ (reference sequence). The CDR3 contains 16 residues. CDR3 nucleotides: TGTGCCTATCCCCGGGCGGGAGCGTCGAACACCGGGGAGCTGTTTTTT. Translated: CAYPRAGASNTGELFF.

This clonotype was counted only a few times. The rearrangement joins TRBV20-1 to TRBJ2-1; TRBD2 matches 12 bases. Looked up from germline, CDR1 is DFQATT and CDR2 is SNEGSKA (reference sequence). This CDR3 is 14 amino acids long. V was clipped by 3 bases and J by 7 bases; unmatched bases: 4. Written as DNA, the CDR3 is TGCAGTGCTAGTCGGACTAGCGGGAAAAATGAGCAGTTCTTC. It codes for CSASRTSGKNEQFF.

The chain uses TRBV24-1 and TRBJ2-2, with D perhaps matching TRBD1 or TRBD2 (5 bases each). The CDR3 is 12 residues long. The germline CDR1 and CDR2 sequences are KGHDR and SFDVKD. The germline V and J ends were trimmed by 7 bases and 7 bases, with 9 bases remaining between them. The CDR3 DNA reads TGTGCCACCAGGAGGGGTGACGGGGAGCTGTTTTTT. It codes for CATRRGDGELFF.

This clonotype was seen ten or more times. This sequence joins TRBV12-3 or TRBV12-4 and TRBJ2-5; D ambiguous. V lost 8 bases and J lost 5, with 15 bases in between. CDR3 length: 13 residues. CDR3 in amino acids: CASGNYLYETQYF. In nucleotides, the CDR3 is TGTGCCAGCGGAAACTACCTTTATGAGACCCAGTACTTC.

The rearrangement joins TRBV7-2 to TRBJ2-7, with TRBD2 matching 13 bases. Germline loops: CDR1 SGHTA, CDR2 FQGNSA. This CDR3 has 15 residues. With 5 bases clipped from V and 5 bases from J, the junction kept 6 bases outside the gene matches. The CDR3 bases are TGTGCCAGCAGCACCGGACTAGCGGGAGCCCACGAGCAGTACTTC. Translation gives CASSTGLAGAHEQYF.

There are many counts of this clonotype. CDR3: CASSTSVPNYGYTF. In DNA, the CDR3 is TGTGCCAGCAGCACCAGCGTCCCTAACTATGGCTACACCTTC. This chain uses TRBV7-9 with TRBJ1-2; D remains unclear. Looked up from germline, CDR1 is SEHNR and CDR2 is FQNEAQ (reference sequence). Trimming took off 5 bases at V and 0 bases at J, with 10 bases between the two ends. CDR3 length: 14 amino acids.

V gene TRBV20-1 combines with J gene TRBJ1-4; D not resolved. The V gene's germline CDR1 is DFQATT and CDR2 SNEGSKA (reference sequence). Trimming pared 2 bases from V and 6 bases from J, leaving 10 bases between. The CDR3 is made up of 13 amino acids. The CDR3 is CSARSSSHEKLFF. CDR3 DNA sequence: TGCAGTGCTAGATCCTCTTCGCATGAAAAACTGTTTTTT.

J is TRBJ2-3 and V is TRBV6-1, with TRBD2 matching 11 bases. The CDR3 covers 14 residues. The germline V gene has CDR1 MNHNS and CDR2 SASEGT. With V trimmed by 1 base and J by 11 bases, 5 bases remained unmatched. DNA of the CDR3: TGTGCCAGCAGTGAAGAAACTAGCGGGAGAAAGCAGTATTTT. It is translated as CASSEETSGRKQYF.

A word on this clonotype: At one boundary the junction diverges from the germline segment, which might be a read error. The CDR3 region has the DNA TGTGCCAGCAGCGTAGCGGGGGTCACCGGGGAGCTTTTTTTT. Its translation is CASSVAGVTGELFF. This chain joins TRBV9 and TRBJ2-2; D may be TRBD2 (6 bases). Per germline, CDR1 SGDLS and CDR2 YYNGEE. The CDR3 spans 14 residues.

The genes are TRBV7-9 and TRBJ2-1; D not certain. CDR3 length: 14 amino acids. The V end was cut by 4 bases, the J end by 9 bases, with 16 bases between. Germline assignment: CDR1 SEHNR and CDR2 FQNEAQ (reference sequence). The CDR3 bases are TGTGCCAGCAGCTCCCCTACTACCCGAGGTGAGCAGTTCTTC. Protein: CASSSPTTRGEQFF.

This clonotype was seen more than once but under ten times. J is TRBJ2-7 and V is TRBV4-1; 11 nucleotides align to TRBD2. CDR3 length equals 19 residues. Germline CDR1 reads MGHRA; CDR2 reads YSYEKL. V shed 1 base, J shed 3 bases, and the junction held 14 bases outside the gene matches. The CDR3 is CASSQAASGGNAGGYEQYF. The DNA of the CDR3 is TGCGCCAGCAGCCAAGCTGCTAGCGGGGGGAACGCCGGGGGCTACGAGCAGTACTTC.

The sample holds many counts of this clonotype. The rearrangement joins TRBV6-6 to TRBJ1-1; tentative D call: TRBD1 (5 bases). The CDR3 runs to 15 residues. Trimming removed 0 bases at V and 8 bases at J, with 16 bases between. Germline loops: CDR1 MNHNY, CDR2 SVGAGI (reference sequence). The CDR3 loop is CASSYSGEGLEEAFF. In nucleotides, the CDR3 is TGTGCCAGCAGTTACTCCGGGGAGGGGCTCGAAGAAGCTTTCTTT.

The CDR3 sequence is CASSNGTLRYEQYF. The CDR3 nucleotides read TGCGCCAGCAGTAACGGGACTCTCCGGTACGAGCAGTACTTC. V and J are TRBV10-1 and TRBJ2-7; tentatively, D is TRBD2 (6 bases). The CDR3 sequence is 14 residues long. The V gene's germline CDR1 is WNHNN and CDR2 SYGVQD (reference sequence). Trimming cost V 5 bases and J 4 bases, with 15 bases left between them.

In this sample, this clonotype turned up a few times. The V and J genes are TRBV6-5 and TRBJ2-2; 10 bases match TRBD2. Germline lookup yields CDR1 MNHEY and CDR2 SVGAGI. CDR3 length: 15 amino acids. V shed 6 bases, J shed 7 bases, and the junction held 8 bases outside the gene matches. This CDR3 is CASSFLAGAGGELFF. Here the CDR3 DNA reads TGTGCCAGCAGCTTTCTAGCGGGAGCGGGCGGGGAGCTGTTTTTT.